This TCR beta chain was captured in a study of T cells after yellow fever vaccination. Study-level results: Of the clonotypes, a small share occurred in both CD4 and CD8 compartments. Boosting was followed by the reappearance of most primary-vaccination clones (around 96% CD4, around 91% CD8).

This clonotype has just a few counts. The antigen is unknown. TCRdb used MiXCR to reprocess the 5' RACE reads, holding one entry per CDR3 protein. The sample lists a few hundred thousand distinct CDR3 sequences, about 17% occurring once. Sequencing was performed on PBMCs, taken 4 to 5 days after the first yellow fever vaccination. The TCR originated in a man aged 18 to 30 who received the YFV17D yellow fever vaccine.

In DNA, the CDR3 is TGTGCCAGCAGCCCAACAGTCAGGGTCAATCAGCCCCAGCATTTT. It codes for CASSPTVRVNQPQHF. The J gene is TRBJ1-5, the V gene TRBV4-2; D possibly corresponds to TRBD1 (5 bases). V was trimmed by 4 bases and J by 3 bases, leaving 13 bases between them. Germline V gene lookup returns CDR1 LGHNA and CDR2 YNFKEQ. The CDR3 contains 15 residues.